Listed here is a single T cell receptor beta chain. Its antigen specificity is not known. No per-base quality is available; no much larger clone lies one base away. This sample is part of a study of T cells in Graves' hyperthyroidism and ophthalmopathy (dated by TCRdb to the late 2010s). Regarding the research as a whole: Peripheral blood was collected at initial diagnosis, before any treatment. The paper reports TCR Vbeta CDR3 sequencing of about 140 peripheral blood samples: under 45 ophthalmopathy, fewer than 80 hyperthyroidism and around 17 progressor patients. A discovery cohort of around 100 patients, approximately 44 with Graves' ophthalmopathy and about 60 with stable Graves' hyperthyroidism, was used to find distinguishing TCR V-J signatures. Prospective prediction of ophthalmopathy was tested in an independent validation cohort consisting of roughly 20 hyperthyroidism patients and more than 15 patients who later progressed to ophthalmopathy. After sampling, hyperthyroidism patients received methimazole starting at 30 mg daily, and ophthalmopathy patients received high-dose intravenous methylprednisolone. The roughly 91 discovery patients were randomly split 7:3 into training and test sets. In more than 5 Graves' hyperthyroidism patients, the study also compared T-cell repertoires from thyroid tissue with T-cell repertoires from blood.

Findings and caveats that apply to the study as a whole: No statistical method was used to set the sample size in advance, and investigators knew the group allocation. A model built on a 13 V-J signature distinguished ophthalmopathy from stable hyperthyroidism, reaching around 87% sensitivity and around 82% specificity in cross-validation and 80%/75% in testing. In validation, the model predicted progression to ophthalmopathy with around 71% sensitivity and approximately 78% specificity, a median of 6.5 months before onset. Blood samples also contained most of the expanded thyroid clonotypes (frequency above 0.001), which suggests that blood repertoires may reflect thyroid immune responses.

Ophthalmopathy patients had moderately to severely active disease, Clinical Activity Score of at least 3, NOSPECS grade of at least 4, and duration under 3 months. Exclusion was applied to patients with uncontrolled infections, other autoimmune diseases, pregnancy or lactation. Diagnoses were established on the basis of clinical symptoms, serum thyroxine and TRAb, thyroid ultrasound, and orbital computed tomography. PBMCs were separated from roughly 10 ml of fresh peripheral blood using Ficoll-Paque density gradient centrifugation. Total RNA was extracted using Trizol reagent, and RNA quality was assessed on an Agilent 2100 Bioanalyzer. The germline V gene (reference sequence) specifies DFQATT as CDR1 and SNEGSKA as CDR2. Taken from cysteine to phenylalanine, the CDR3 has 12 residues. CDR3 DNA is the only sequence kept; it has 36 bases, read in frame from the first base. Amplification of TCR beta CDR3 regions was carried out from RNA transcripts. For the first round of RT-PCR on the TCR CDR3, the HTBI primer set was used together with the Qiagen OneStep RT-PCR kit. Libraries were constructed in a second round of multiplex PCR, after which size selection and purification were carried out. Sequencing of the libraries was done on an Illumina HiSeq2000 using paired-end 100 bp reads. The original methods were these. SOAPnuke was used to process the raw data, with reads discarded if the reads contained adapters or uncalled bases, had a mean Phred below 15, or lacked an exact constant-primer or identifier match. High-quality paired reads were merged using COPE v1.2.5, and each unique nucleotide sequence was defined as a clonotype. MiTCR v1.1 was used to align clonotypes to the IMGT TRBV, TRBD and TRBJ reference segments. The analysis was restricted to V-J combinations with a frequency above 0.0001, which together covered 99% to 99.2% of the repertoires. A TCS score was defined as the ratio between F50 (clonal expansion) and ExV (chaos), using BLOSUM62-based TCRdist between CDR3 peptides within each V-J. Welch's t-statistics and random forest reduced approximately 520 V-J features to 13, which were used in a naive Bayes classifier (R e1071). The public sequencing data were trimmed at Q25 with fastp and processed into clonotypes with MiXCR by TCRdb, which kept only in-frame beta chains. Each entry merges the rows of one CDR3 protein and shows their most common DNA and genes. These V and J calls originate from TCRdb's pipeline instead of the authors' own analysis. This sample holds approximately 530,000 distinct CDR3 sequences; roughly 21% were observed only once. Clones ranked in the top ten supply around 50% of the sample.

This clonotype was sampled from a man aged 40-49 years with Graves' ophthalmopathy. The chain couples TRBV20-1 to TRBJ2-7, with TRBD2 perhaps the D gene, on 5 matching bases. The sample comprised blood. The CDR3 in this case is CSVVDLIYEQYF. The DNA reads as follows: TGCAGCGTAGTGGACTTGATCTACGAGCAGTACTTC.